This TCR beta chain comes out of a study of T cell repertoires in cytomegalovirus infection. Germline V gives CDR1 SGHTA, CDR2 FQGNSA. The CDR3 length is 15 residues. With V trimmed by 5 bases and J by 8 bases, 13 bases remained unmatched. Using its own MiXCR run on the reads, TCRdb lists one record per CDR3 protein. The data show more than 400,000 distinct CDR3 sequences, with 26% seen just once and approximately 13% held by the top ten. This clonotype appeared many times. The sequence was obtained from a human donor in good health (CMV status not recorded). Some clones in this sample may be carry-over from other donors' samples. Sequencing was carried out using PBMCs. The J gene is TRBJ1-2, the V gene TRBV7-2, with TRBD1 matching over 8 bases. CDR3 bases: TGTGCCAGCAGCCCAAGACAGGGGCGCGGGGGAGGCTACACCTTC. Translated: CASSPRQGRGGGYTF.